This T cell receptor beta chain is drawn from a study of blood T cells in healthy people across ages. A second PCR of about 7 to 12 cycles used a sample-barcoded 5' primer and a J-beta primer mix. TCRdb passed the 5' RACE reads through MiXCR, listing each CDR3 protein once. This sample has 1.5 million to 1.8 million distinct CDR3 sequences, with around 40% found just once. The germline V gene has CDR1 SGHDN and CDR2 FVKESK. This CDR3 is 15 amino acids long. With V trimmed by 2 bases and J by 6 bases, 9 bases remained unmatched. The sample consisted of blood. The receptor was derived from a woman aged 18-29 years in good health. The gene calls are TRBV14 and TRBJ1-1; 7 bases line up with TRBD1. Written as DNA, the CDR3 is TGTGCCAGCAGCCAAAGACAGGGTTTACTTTCTGAAGCTTTCTTT. Its protein product is CASSQRQGLLSEAFF.